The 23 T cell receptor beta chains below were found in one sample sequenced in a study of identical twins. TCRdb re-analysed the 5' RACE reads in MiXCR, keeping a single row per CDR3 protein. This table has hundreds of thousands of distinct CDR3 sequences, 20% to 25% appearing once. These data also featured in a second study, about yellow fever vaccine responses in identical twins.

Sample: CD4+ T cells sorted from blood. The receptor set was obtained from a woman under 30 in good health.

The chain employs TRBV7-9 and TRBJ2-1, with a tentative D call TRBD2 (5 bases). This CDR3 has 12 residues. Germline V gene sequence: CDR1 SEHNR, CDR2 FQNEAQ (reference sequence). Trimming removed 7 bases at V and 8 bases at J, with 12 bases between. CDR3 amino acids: CASTDLAHEQFF. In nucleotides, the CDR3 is TGTGCCAGCACTGACTTAGCGCATGAGCAGTTCTTC. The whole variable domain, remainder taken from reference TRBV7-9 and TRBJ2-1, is DTGVSQNPRHKITKRGQNVTFRCDPISEHNRLYWYRQTLGQGPEFLTYFQNEAQLEKSRLLSDRFSAERPKGSFSTLEIQRTEQGDSAMYLCASTDLAHEQFFGPGTRLTVL.

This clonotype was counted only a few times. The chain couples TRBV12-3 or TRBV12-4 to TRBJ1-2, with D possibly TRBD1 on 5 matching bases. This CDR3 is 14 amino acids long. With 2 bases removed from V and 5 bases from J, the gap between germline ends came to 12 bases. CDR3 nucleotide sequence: TGTGCCAGCAGTTTAAACAGGAAGGGGTATGGCTACACCTTC. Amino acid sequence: CASSLNRKGYGYTF.

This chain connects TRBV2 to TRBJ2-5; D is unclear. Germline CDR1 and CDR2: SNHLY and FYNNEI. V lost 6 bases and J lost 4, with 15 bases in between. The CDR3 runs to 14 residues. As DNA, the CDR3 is TGTGCCAGCAGCGAGTCAACTTTGCGAGAGACCCAGTACTTC. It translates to CASSESTLRETQYF. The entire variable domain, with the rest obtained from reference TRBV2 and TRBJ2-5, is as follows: EPEVTQTPSHQVTQMGQEVILRCVPISNHLYFYWYRQILGQKVEFLVSFYNNEISEKSEIFDDQFSVERPDGSNFTLKIRSTKLEDSAMYFCASSESTLRETQYFGPGTRLLVL.

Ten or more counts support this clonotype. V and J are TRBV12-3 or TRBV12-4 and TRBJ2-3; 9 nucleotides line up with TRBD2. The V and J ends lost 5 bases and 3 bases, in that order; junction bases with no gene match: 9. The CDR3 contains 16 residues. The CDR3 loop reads CASSPRSGSGTDTQYF. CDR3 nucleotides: TGTGCCAGCAGTCCCCGTAGCGGGAGTGGGACAGATACGCAGTATTTT.

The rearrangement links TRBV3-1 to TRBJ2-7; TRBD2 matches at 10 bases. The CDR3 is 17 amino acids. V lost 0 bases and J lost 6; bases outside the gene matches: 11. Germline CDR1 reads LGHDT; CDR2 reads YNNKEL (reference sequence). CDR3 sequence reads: CASSQDRGAGGLGEQYF. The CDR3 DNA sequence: TGTGCCAGCAGCCAAGATCGGGGAGCGGGAGGGCTTGGCGAGCAGTACTTC.

The CDR3 DNA reads TGCGCCAGCAGCGGGAGTCAGGACGAGCAGTACTTC. Protein sequence: CASSGSQDEQYF. This chain links TRBV5-1 with TRBJ2-7, with D maybe TRBD2 (5 bases). The germline CDR1 and CDR2 sequences are SGHRS and YFSETQ. The CDR3 consists of 12 residues. With 4 bases removed from V and 5 bases from J, the gap between germline ends came to 10 bases.

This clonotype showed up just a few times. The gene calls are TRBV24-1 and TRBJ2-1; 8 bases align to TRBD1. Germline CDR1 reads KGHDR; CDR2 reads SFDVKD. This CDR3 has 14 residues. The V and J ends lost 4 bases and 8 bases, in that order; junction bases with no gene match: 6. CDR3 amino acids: CATSESGQGDEQFF. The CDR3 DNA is TGTGCCACCAGTGAGTCAGGACAGGGCGATGAGCAGTTCTTC.

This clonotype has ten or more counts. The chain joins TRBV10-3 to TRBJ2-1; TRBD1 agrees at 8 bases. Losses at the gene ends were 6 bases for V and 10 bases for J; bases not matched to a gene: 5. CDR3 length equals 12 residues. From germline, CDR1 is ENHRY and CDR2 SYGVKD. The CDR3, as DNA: TGTGCCATCAGGCAGGGGGCGGGGGAGCAGTTCTTC. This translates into CAIRQGAGEQFF.

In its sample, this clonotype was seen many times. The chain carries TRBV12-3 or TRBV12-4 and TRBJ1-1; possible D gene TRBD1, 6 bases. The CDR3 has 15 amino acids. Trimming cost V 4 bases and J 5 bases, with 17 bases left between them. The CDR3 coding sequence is TGTGCCAGCAGTTCTACAGGGTCCATAAGGACTGAAGCTTTCTTT. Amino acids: CASSSTGSIRTEAFF.

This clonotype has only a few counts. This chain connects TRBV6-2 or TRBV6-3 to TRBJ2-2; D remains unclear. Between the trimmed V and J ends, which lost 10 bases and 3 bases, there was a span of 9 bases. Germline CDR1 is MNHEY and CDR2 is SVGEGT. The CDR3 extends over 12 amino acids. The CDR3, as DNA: TGTGCCACCACTCCCTACACCGGGGAGCTGTTTTTT. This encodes CATTPYTGELFF.

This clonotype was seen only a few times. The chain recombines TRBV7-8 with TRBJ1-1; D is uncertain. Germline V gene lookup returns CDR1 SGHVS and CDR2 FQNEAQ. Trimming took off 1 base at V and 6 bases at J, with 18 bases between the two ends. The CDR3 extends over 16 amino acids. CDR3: CASSLVFLSSGSEAFF. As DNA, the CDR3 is TGTGCCAGCAGCTTAGTTTTCCTATCGTCTGGGTCTGAAGCTTTCTTT.

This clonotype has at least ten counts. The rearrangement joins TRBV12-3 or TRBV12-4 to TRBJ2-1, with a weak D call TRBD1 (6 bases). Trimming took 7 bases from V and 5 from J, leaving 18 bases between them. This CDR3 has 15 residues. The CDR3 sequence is CASTLVGAGNNEQFF. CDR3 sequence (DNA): TGTGCCAGCACCCTGGTGGGGGCGGGCAACAATGAGCAGTTCTTC.

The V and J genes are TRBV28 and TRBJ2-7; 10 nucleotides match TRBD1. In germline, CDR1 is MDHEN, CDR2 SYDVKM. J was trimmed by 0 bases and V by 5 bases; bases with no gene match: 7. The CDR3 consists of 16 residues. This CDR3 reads CASSVTGTGASYEQYV. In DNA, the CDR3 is TGTGCCAGCAGTGTGACCGGGACAGGGGCCTCCTACGAGCAGTACGTC.

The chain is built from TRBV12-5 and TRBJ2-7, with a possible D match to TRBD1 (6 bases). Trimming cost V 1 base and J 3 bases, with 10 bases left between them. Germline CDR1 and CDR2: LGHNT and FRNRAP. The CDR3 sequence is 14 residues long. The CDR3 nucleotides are TGTGCTAGTGGTTTGGCCACAGGGAACTACGAGCAGTACTTC. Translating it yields CASGLATGNYEQYF.

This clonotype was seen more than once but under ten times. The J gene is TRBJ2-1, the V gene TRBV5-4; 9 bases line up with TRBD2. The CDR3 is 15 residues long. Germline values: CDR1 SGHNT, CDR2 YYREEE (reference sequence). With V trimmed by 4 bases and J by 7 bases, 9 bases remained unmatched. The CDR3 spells CASSAVGSGSNEQFF. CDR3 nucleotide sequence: TGTGCCAGCAGCGCCGTAGGTAGCGGGAGTAATGAGCAGTTCTTC.

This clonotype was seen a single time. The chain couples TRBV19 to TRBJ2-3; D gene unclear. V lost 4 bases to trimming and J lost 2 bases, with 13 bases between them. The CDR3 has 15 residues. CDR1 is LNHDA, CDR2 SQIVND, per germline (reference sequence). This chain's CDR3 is CASSTHPPNTDTQYF. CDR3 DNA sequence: TGTGCCAGTAGTACTCACCCTCCAAACACAGATACGCAGTATTTT.

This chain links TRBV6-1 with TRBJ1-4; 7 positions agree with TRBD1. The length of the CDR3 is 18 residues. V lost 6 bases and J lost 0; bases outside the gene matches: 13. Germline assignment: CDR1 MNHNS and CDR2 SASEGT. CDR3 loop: CASSRRQGYPSTNEKLFF. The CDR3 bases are TGTGCCAGCAGCCGCCGACAGGGTTACCCTTCAACTAATGAAAAACTGTTTTTT.

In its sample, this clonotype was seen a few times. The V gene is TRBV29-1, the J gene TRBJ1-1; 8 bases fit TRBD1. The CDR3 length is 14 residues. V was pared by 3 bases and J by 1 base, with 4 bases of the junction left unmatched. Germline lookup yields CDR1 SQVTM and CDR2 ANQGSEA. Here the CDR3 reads CSVDRGLSNTEAFF. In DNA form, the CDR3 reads TGCAGCGTTGACAGGGGGCTTTCGAACACTGAAGCTTTCTTT.

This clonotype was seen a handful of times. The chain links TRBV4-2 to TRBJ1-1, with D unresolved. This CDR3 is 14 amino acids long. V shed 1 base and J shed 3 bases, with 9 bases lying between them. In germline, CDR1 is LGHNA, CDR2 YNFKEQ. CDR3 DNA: TGTGCCAGCAGCCAAGGGTTGGGGTACACTGAAGCTTTCTTT. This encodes CASSQGLGYTEAFF.

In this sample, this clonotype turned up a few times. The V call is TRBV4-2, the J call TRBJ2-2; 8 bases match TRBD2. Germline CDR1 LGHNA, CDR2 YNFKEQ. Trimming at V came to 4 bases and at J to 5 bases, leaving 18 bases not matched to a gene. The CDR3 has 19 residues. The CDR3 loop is CASSPRPAGETGRTGELFF. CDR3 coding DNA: TGTGCCAGCAGCCCCCGTCCAGCGGGGGAAACGGGACGTACCGGGGAGCTGTTTTTT.

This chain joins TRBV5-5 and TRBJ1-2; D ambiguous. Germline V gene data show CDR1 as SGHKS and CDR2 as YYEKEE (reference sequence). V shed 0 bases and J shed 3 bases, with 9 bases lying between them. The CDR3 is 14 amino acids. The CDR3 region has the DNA TGTGCCAGCAGCTTGGTGGGCAGCCACTATGGCTACACCTTC. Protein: CASSLVGSHYGYTF.

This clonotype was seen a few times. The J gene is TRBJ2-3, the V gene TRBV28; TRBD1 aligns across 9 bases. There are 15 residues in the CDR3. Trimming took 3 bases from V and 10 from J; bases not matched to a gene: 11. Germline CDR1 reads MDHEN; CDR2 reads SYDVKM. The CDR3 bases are TGTGCCAGCAGTTTTGTCGACAGGGGGAAGCTTGCGCAGTATTTT. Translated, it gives CASSFVDRGKLAQYF.

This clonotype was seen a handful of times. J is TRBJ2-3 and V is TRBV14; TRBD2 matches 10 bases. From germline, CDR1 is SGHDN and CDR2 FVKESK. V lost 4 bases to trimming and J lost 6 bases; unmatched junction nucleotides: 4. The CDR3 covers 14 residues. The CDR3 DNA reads TGTGCCAGCAGCCCACTAGCGGGACTTGATACGCAGTATTTT. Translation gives CASSPLAGLDTQYF.